This T cell receptor beta chain comes out of a study of beta chain features in type 1 diabetes. This clone was detected a few times. Its antigen remains unknown. Trimming took 6 bases from V and 0 from J, leaving 14 bases between them. Germline CDR1 is SEHNR and CDR2 is FQNEAQ (reference sequence). This CDR3 has 15 amino acids. It was one heparinised blood draw, averaging approximately 100 mL, that each donor gave. Cells sorted by CD45RO/CCR7/CD25/CD127/CD95/CD27 comprised CD4+ naive, central memory, regulatory and stem cell-like memory cells. As every portion of the isolated RNA was reverse transcribed, the sequencing read expressed TCRB transcripts. Generated by immunoSEQ multiplex PCR, the TCRdb table keeps only in-frame clones and is missing some. This sample yields approximately 730,000 clones, of which roughly 12% are seen a single time; about 0.02% belongs to the top ten. The study, taken as a whole, reports: In all four CD4+ subsets, TCRB CDR3 length was significantly, moderately reduced in type 1 diabetes. It was not settled here whether HLA type affects TCRB rearrangement. VDJ junctions in type 1 diabetes patients carried more deletions and fewer insertions.

The receptor was isolated from a man in his late teens or twenties with type 1 diabetes. V gene TRBV7-9 combines with J gene TRBJ1-1; D may be TRBD1 (5 bases). Input material: naive CD4+ T cells from blood. The CDR3 DNA sequence: TGTGCCAGCAGTTTCCTTTCGGGGGTGAACACTGAAGCTTTCTTT. It codes for CASSFLSGVNTEAFF. Full variable domain (outside the CDR3, taken from reference TRBV7-9 and TRBJ1-1): DTGVSQNPRHKITKRGQNVTFRCDPISEHNRLYWYRQTLGQGPEFLTYFQNEAQLEKSRLLSDRFSAERPKGSFSTLEIQRTEQGDSAMYLCASSFLSGVNTEAFFGQGTRLTVV.